Below, one TCR beta chain is given with its context. Its matching antigen is unknown. From germline, CDR1 is SGHTA and CDR2 FQGNSA. The length of the CDR3 is 14 residues. The germline V and J ends were trimmed by 4 bases and 3 bases, with 12 bases remaining between them. This entry comes from a study of shared clonotypes between healthy human individuals. On the study more broadly: Donor ages ranged 18 to 49 years: a couple of women, a few men.

In replicate PCRs of unsorted PBMC, around 300 ng DNA, 31,000 or so T cell genomes, was used. Clones were read by immunoSEQ multiplex PCR, and TCRdb kept only the in-frame ones, dropping some. The sample has about half a million clones, roughly 80% seen once. Notes on the study in general: Donors were few, which limited the genetic and exposure-history diversity represented. Only blood was sampled; tissue repertoires likely differ.

Specimen: PBMCs. The receptor comes from a woman in her thirties or forties in good health. Some clones in this sample may be carry-over from other donors' samples. The chain has TRBV7-2 and TRBJ1-1; D gene uncertain. CDR3 bases: TGTGCCAGCAGCTCTGAGGGTCTGGACACTGAAGCTTTCTTT. Its protein product is CASSSEGLDTEAFF.